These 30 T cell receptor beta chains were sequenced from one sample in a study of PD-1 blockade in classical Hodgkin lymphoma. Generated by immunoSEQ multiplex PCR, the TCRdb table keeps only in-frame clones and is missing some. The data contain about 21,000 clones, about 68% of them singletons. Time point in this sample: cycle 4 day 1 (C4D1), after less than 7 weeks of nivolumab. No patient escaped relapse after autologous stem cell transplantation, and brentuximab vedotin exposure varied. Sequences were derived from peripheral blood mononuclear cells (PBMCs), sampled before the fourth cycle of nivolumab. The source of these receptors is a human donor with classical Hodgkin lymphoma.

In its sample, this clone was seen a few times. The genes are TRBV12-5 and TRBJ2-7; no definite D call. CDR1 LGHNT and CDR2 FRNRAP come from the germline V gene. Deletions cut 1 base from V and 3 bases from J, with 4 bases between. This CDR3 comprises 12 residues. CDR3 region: CASGLGSYEQYF. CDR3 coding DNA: TGTGCTAGTGGTTTGGGCAGCTACGAGCAGTACTTC. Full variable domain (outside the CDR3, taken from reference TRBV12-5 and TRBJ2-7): DARVTQTPRHKVTEMGQEVTMRCQPILGHNTVFWYRQTMMQGLELLAYFRNRAPLDDSGMPKDRFSAEMPDATLATLKIQPSEPRDSAVYFCASGLGSYEQYFGPGTRLTVT.

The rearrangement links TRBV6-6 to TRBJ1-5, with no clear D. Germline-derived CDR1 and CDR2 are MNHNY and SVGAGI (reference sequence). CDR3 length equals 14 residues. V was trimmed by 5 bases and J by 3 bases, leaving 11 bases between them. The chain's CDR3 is CASSTVGPNQPQHF. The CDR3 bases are TGTGCCAGCAGTACAGTAGGGCCCAATCAGCCCCAGCATTTT.

This chain's CDR3 is CASSAGLVGTYEQYF. CDR3 nucleotides: TGTGCCAGCAGCGCGGGACTAGTAGGCACCTACGAGCAGTACTTC. The gene calls are TRBV5-4 and TRBJ2-7, with 8 bases aligning to TRBD2. The length of the CDR3 is 15 residues. Per germline, CDR1 SGHNT and CDR2 YYREEE (reference sequence). V lost 4 bases, J lost 2 bases, and 8 bases stayed unmatched.

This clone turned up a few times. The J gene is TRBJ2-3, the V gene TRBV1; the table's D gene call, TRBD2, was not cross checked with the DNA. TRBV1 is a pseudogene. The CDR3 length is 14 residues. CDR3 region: CTSRGREGTDTQYF. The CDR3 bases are TGCACCAGCAGGGGGCGGGAGGGTACAGATACGCAGTATTTT.

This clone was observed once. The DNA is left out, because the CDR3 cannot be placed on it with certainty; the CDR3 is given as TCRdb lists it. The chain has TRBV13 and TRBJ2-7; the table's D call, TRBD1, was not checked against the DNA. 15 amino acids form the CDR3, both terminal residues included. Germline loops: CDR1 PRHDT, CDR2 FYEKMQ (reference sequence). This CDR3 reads CASSFGPGAQREQYF.

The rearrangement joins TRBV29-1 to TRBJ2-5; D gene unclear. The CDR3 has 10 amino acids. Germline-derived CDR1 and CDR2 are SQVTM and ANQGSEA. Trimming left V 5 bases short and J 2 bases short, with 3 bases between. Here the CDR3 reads CSVSQETQYF. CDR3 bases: TGCAGCGTTTCTCAAGAGACCCAGTACTTC.

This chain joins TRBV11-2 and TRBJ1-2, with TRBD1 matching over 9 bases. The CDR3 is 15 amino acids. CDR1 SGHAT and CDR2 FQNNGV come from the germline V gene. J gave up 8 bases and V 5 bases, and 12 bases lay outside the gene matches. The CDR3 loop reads CASSPGTGWTLGYTF. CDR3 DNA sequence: TGTGCCAGCAGCCCGGGGACAGGGTGGACCCTGGGCTACACCTTC.

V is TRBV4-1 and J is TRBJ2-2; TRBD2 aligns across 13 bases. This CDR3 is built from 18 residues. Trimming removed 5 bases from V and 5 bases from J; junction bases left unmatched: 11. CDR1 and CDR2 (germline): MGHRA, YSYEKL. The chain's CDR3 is CASSFPGLAGIGTGELFF. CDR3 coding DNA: TGCGCCAGCAGCTTCCCGGGACTAGCGGGAATCGGGACCGGGGAGCTGTTTTTT.

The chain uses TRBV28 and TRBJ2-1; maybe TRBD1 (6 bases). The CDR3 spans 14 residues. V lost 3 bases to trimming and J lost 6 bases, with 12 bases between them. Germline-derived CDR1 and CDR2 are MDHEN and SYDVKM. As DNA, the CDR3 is TGTGCCAGCAGTTTTACAGGGTTTGGCAATGAGCAGTTCTTC. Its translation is CASSFTGFGNEQFF.

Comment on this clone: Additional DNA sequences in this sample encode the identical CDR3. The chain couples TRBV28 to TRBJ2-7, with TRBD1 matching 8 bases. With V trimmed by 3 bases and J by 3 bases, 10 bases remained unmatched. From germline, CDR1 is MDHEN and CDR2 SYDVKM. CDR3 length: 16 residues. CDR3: CASSFPGTGRYYEQYF. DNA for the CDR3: TGTGCCAGCAGTTTCCCCGGGACAGGACGCTACTACGAGCAGTACTTC.

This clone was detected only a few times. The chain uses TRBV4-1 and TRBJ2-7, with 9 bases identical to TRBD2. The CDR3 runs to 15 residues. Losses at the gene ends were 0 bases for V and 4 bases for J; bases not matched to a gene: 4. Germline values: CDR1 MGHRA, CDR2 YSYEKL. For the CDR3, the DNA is TGCGCCAGCAGCCAAGATTTTAGCGGGAGATACGAGCAGTACTTC. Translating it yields CASSQDFSGRYEQYF.

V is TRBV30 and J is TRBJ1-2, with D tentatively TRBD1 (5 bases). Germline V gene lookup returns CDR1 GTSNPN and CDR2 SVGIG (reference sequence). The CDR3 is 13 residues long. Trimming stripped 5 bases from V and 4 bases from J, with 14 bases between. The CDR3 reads CAWSTGEGYGYTF. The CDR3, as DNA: TGTGCCTGGTCAACGGGGGAGGGCTATGGCTACACCTTC.

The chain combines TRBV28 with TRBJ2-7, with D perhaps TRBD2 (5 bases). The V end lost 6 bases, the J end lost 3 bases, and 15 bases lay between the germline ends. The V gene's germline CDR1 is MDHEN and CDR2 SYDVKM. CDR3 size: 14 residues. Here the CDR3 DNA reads TGTGCCAGCAGACCCCCCGGGGTGAGCTACGAGCAGTACTTC. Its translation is CASRPPGVSYEQYF.

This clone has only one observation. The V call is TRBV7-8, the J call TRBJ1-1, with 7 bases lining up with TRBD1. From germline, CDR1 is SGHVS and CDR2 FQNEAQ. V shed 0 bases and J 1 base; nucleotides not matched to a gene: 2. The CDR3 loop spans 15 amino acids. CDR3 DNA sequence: TGTGCCAGCAGCTTAGCCGGACAGGCGAACACTGAAGCTTTCTTT. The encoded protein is CASSLAGQANTEAFF.

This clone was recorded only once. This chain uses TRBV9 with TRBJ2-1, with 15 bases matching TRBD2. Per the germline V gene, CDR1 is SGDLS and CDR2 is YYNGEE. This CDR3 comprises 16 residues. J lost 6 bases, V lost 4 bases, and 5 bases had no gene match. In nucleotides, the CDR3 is TGTGCCAGCAGCACCGGGACTAGCGGGAGGTTCAATGAGCAGTTCTTC. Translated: CASSTGTSGRFNEQFF.

The CDR3 sequence is CASSPRQESSYEQYF. The CDR3 nucleotides are TGTGCCAGCAGTCCGCGGCAGGAGAGCTCCTACGAGCAGTACTTC. The chain recombines TRBV6-5 with TRBJ2-7, with D unclear. CDR1 MNHEY and CDR2 SVGAGI come from the germline V gene. This CDR3 has 15 residues. V lost 5 bases, J lost 0 bases, and 14 bases lay in between.

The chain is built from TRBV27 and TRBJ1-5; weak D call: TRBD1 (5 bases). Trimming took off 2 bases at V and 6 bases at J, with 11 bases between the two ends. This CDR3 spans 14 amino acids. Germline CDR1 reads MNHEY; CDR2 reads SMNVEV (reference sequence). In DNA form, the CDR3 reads TGTGCCAGCAGTTTAGAGGGGAGCGTTCAGCCCCAGCATTTT. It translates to CASSLEGSVQPQHF.

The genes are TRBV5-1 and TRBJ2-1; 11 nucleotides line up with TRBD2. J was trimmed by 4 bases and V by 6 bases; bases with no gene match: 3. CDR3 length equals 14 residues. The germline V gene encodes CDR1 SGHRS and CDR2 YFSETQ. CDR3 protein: CASNGLAGYNEQFF. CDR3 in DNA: TGCGCCAGCAACGGACTAGCGGGTTACAATGAGCAGTTCTTC.

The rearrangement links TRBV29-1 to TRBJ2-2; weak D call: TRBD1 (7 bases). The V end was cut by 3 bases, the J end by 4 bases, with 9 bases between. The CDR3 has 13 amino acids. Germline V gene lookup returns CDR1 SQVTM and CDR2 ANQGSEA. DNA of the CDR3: TGCAGCGTTGACAGGGGGGTCACCGGGGAGCTGTTTTTT. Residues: CSVDRGVTGELFF.

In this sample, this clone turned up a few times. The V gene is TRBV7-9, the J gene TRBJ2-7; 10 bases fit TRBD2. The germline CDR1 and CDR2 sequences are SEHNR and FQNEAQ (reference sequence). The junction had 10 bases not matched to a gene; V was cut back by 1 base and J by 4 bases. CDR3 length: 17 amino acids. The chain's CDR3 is CASSLVLTSGYTYEQYF. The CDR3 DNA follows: TGTGCCAGCAGCTTAGTTTTGACTAGCGGGTATACGTACGAGCAGTACTTC.

The CDR3 here is CAWSGGWGYEQYF. The CDR3 region has the DNA TGTGCCTGGAGTGGGGGATGGGGCTACGAGCAGTACTTC. The chain employs TRBV30 and TRBJ2-7; D remains unclear. The length of the CDR3 is 13 residues. Germline V gene sequence: CDR1 GTSNPN, CDR2 SVGIG (reference sequence). V was shortened by 1 base and J by 3 bases, with 10 bases between the two germline ends.

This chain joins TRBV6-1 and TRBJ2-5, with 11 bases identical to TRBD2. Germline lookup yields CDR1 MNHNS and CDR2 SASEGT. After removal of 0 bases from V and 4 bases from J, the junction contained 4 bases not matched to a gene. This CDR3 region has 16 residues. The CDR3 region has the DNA TGTGCCAGCAGTGAAGCGCGGGGGACTAGCGGAGAGACCCAGTACTTC. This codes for CASSEARGTSGETQYF.

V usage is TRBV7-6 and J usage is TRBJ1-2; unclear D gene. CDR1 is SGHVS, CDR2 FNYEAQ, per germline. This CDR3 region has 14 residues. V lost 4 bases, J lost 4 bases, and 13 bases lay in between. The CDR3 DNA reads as TGTGCCAGCAGCTCAACCCCCAGTTCCTATGGCTACACCTTC. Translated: CASSSTPSSYGYTF.

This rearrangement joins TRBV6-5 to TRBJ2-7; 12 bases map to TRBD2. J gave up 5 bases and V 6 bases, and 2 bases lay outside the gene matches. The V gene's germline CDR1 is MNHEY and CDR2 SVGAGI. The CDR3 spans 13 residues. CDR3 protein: CASRTSGSDEQYF. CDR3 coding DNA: TGTGCCAGCAGGACTAGCGGGAGCGACGAGCAGTACTTC.

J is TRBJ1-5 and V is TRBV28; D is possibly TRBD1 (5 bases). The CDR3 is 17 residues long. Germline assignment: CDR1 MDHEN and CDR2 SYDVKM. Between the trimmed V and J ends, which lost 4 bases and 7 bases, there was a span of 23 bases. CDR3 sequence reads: CASSSVPRDGRRQPQHF. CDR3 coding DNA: TGTGCCAGCAGTTCGGTCCCCCGGGACGGTCGACGACAGCCCCAGCATTTT. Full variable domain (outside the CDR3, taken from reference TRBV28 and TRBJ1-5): DVKVTQSSRYLVKRTGEKVFLECVQDMDHENMFWYRQDPGLGLRLIYFSYDVKMKEKGDIPEGYSVSREKKERFSLILESASTNQTSMYLCASSSVPRDGRRQPQHFGDGTRLSIL.

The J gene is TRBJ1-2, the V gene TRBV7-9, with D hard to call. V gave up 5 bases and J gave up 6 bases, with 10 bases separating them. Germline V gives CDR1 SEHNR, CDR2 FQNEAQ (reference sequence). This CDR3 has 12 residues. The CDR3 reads CASSRPLDGYTF. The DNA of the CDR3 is TGTGCCAGCAGCCGCCCTTTGGATGGCTACACCTTC.

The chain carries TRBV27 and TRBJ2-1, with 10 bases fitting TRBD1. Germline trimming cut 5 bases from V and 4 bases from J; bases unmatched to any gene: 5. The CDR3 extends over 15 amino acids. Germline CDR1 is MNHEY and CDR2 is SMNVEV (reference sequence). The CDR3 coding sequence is TGTGCCAGCAGTCCCGGGACAGGGGCATACAATGAGCAGTTCTTC. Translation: CASSPGTGAYNEQFF.

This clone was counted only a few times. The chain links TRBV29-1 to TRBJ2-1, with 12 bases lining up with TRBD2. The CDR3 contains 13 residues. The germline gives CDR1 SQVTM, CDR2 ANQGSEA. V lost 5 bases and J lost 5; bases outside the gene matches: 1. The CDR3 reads CSVSSGRDNEQFF. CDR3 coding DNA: TGCAGCGTTTCTAGCGGGAGGGACAATGAGCAGTTCTTC.

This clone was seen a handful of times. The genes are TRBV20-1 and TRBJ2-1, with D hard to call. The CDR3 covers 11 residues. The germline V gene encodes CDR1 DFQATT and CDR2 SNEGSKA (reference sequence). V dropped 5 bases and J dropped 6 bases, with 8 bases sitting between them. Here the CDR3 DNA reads TGCAGTGCTCCTCTGCTCAATGAGCAGTTCTTC. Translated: CSAPLLNEQFF.

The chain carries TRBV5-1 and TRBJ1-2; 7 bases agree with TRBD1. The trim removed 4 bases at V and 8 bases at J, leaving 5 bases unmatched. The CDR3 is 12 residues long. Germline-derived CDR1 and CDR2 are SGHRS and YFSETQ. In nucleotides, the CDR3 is TGCGCCAGCAGCCAGGACAGGTGGGGCTACACCTTC. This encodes CASSQDRWGYTF.